These 2 T cell receptor beta chains originate from one sample sequenced in a study of shared clonotypes between healthy human individuals. Sequencing used immunoSEQ multiplex PCR; TCRdb keeps in-frame clones, though not all of them. The table lists roughly 2,000,000 clones, roughly 95% of them singletons. The naive CD8 subset, CD45RO-negative cells positively selected for CCR7, excluded terminally differentiated effector memory CD45RA+ cells. The source material was naive CD8+ T cells from PBMCs. The source is a man between 18 and 29 years old in good health. Some clones in this sample may be carry-over from other donors' samples.

J is TRBJ2-3 and V is TRBV27, with D possibly being TRBD2 (5 bases). The CDR3 is made up of 15 amino acids. Germline V CDR1 and CDR2: MNHEY, SMNVEV (reference sequence). Trimming removed 3 bases at V and 2 bases at J, with 12 bases between. CDR3: CASSFSSGNTDTQYF. DNA of the CDR3: TGTGCCAGCAGTTTCTCGAGCGGTAACACAGATACGCAGTATTTT.

Concerning this clone itself: At the DNA level, this CDR3 is encoded by other sequences in the same sample as well. The rearrangement links TRBV9 to TRBJ2-1; 11 bases are shared with TRBD2. This CDR3 region has 16 residues. Germline V gene data show CDR1 as SGDLS and CDR2 as YYNGEE. J was trimmed by 5 bases and V by 3 bases; bases with no gene match: 7. The CDR3 loop is CASSASGTSGNNEQFF. The DNA for the CDR3 is TGTGCCAGCAGCGCTTCCGGGACTAGCGGTAACAATGAGCAGTTCTTC.